Below, 23 T cell receptor beta chains from the same sample are listed, as sequenced in a study of immune evolution from preneoplasia to lung adenocarcinoma. The assay was immunoSEQ multiplex PCR, and TCRdb's table has in-frame clones only and misses some. In the table there are some 5,500 clones, 70% to 90% of which are singletons. Sequences were obtained from FFPE invasive lung adenocarcinoma tissue. The receptors derive from a person aged 50-75 years with lung adenocarcinoma.

The rearrangement joins TRBV7-3 to TRBJ2-7; D is uncertain. V lost 5 bases to trimming and J lost 5 bases, with 13 bases between them. The CDR3 loop spans 13 amino acids. In germline, CDR1 is SGHTA, CDR2 FQGTGA. CDR3 amino acids: CASSPKPSDEQYF. CDR3 DNA: TGTGCCAGCAGCCCGAAACCTAGTGACGAGCAGTACTTC.

The chain has TRBV11-2 and TRBJ2-4; 14 bases are shared with TRBD2. The CDR3 is 19 amino acids. The germline V gene has CDR1 SGHAT and CDR2 FQNNGV. V lost 2 bases to trimming and J lost 0 bases; unmatched junction nucleotides: 6. CDR3 in DNA: TGTGCCAGCAGCTTAATAGGACTAGCGGGAGGCGGAGCCAAAAACATTCAGTACTTC. Translation: CASSLIGLAGGGAKNIQYF.

The V gene is TRBV14, the J gene TRBJ2-2, with D unresolved. Germline loops: CDR1 SGHDN, CDR2 FVKESK. With 7 bases removed from V and 4 bases from J, the gap between germline ends came to 7 bases. There are 12 residues in the CDR3. The DNA for the CDR3 is TGTGCCAGCAAGCGCGGCACCGGGGAGCTGTTTTTT. Translation: CASKRGTGELFF.

This chain joins TRBV11-3 and TRBJ2-2; 8 bases fit TRBD2. The CDR3 length is 15 residues. The junction had 8 bases not matched to a gene; V was cut back by 5 bases and J by 6 bases. Germline CDR1 SGHNT, CDR2 YENEEA. The CDR3 loop is CASSKSSGSPGELFF. In DNA form, the CDR3 reads TGTGCCAGCAGCAAGTCCAGCGGGAGTCCCGGGGAGCTGTTTTTT.

The V gene is TRBV7-9, the J gene TRBJ2-3, with unresolved D. V lost 0 bases and J 0 bases, leaving 4 bases between the germline ends. This CDR3 spans 14 amino acids. In germline, CDR1 is SEHNR, CDR2 FQNEAQ (reference sequence). CDR3 protein: CASSLAVSTDTQYF. The CDR3 bases are TGTGCCAGCAGCTTAGCGGTTAGCACAGATACGCAGTATTTT.

V gene TRBV4-1 combines with J gene TRBJ2-7; TRBD2 aligns across 10 bases. Per germline, CDR1 MGHRA and CDR2 YSYEKL. The ends lost 4 bases at V and 7 bases at J; junction bases unmatched: 4. The CDR3 is made up of 13 amino acids. This CDR3 reads CASSRLAGDEQYF. The CDR3 DNA reads as TGCGCCAGCAGCCGGCTAGCGGGAGATGAGCAGTACTTC.

CDR3 bases: TGTGCCAGCAGTCGGGTCTACAATGAGCAGTTCTTC. This codes for CASSRVYNEQFF. The rearrangement uses TRBV25-1 and TRBJ2-1; D call uncertain. This CDR3 has 12 amino acids. Trimming removed 5 bases from V and 3 bases from J, with 5 bases in between. Germline-derived CDR1 and CDR2 are MGHDK and SYGVNS. Variable domain in full (rest from reference TRBV25-1 and TRBJ2-1): EADIYQTPRYLVIGTGKKITLECSQTMGHDKMYWYQQDPGMELHLIHYSYGVNSTEKGDLSSESTVSRIRTEHFPLTLESARPSHTSQYLCASSRVYNEQFFGPGTRLTVL.

This clone was counted a few times. The chain joins TRBV5-1 to TRBJ2-7; no firm D call. Trimming cost V 0 bases and J 4 bases, with 14 bases left between them. CDR1 is SGHRS and CDR2 is YFSETQ in the germline V gene. CDR3 length equals 15 residues. Here the CDR3 DNA reads TGCGCCAGCAGCTTGGATAGGCCGCTAGGGTACGAGCAGTACTTC. It is translated as CASSLDRPLGYEQYF.

This chain joins TRBV11-3 and TRBJ1-3; D possibly corresponds to TRBD1 (5 bases). The CDR3 sequence is 16 residues long. The V end was cut by 3 bases, the J end by 3 bases, with 15 bases between. CDR1 is SGHNT and CDR2 is YENEEA in the germline V gene. CDR3 in amino acids: CASSFSTDIFGNTIYF. CDR3 coding DNA: TGTGCCAGCAGCTTTTCGACAGATATCTTTGGAAACACCATATATTTT.

There are a few counts of this clone. V gene TRBV28 combines with J gene TRBJ2-1; D is ambiguous. The CDR3 consists of 15 residues. The V gene's germline CDR1 is MDHEN and CDR2 SYDVKM. V lost 7 bases, J lost 0 bases, and 13 bases lay in between. The CDR3 sequence is CASNPPLSSYNEQFF. The CDR3 bases are TGTGCCAGCAACCCTCCTCTGAGCTCCTACAATGAGCAGTTCTTC.

V gene TRBV11-3 combines with J gene TRBJ2-3, with D tentatively TRBD2 (7 bases). Germline CDR1 is SGHNT and CDR2 is YENEEA. The CDR3 sequence is 16 residues long. Between the trimmed V and J ends, which lost 3 bases and 2 bases, there was a span of 15 bases. CDR3 loop: CASSLGSGGHTDTQYF. The DNA of the CDR3 is TGTGCCAGCAGCTTGGGCTCCGGGGGGCACACAGATACGCAGTATTTT.

The chain couples TRBV2 to TRBJ2-2; 9 positions agree with TRBD1. This CDR3 is built from 15 residues. V was pared by 8 bases and J by 3 bases, with 7 bases of the junction left unmatched. CDR1 SNHLY and CDR2 FYNNEI come from the germline V gene. CDR3 nucleotides: TGTGCCAGCGGGGGACAGGGAGTTGACACCGGGGAGCTGTTTTTT. It specifies CASGGQGVDTGELFF.

V usage is TRBV11-3 and J usage is TRBJ1-3; D gene uncertain. The CDR3 loop spans 14 amino acids. The germline V and J ends were trimmed by 1 base and 0 bases, with 4 bases remaining between them. CDR1 is SGHNT and CDR2 is YENEEA in the germline V gene. CDR3 bases: TGTGCCAGCAGCTTAGGGAGCTCTGGAAACACCATATATTTT. This codes for CASSLGSSGNTIYF.

This chain joins TRBV6-1 and TRBJ2-3; either TRBD1 or TRBD2 may supply D (5 bases each). The CDR3 covers 14 residues. V was shortened by 5 bases and J by 6 bases, with 15 bases between the two germline ends. The germline V gene encodes CDR1 MNHNS and CDR2 SASEGT. The CDR3 region has the DNA TGTGCCAGCAGTCCCGGGGCGCTGGCGGATACGCAGTATTTT. Protein sequence: CASSPGALADTQYF.

The chain couples TRBV9 to TRBJ1-4; D might be TRBD1 (6 bases). Germline V gene data show CDR1 as SGDLS and CDR2 as YYNGEE. This CDR3 has 16 amino acids. Trimming left V 4 bases short and J 7 bases short, with 20 bases between. The CDR3 DNA follows: TGTGCCAGCAGCCCCCGGGTGGGGGGGCGAGGTGAAAAACTGTTTTTT. Translated, it gives CASSPRVGGRGEKLFF.

The gene calls are TRBV5-1 and TRBJ2-1; 8 nucleotides line up with TRBD2. The CDR3 has 16 residues. The germline CDR1 and CDR2 sequences are SGHRS and YFSETQ. V lost 1 base, J lost 8 bases, and 11 bases stayed unmatched. This CDR3 is CASSLSAGAGVDEQFF. The CDR3 DNA reads as TGCGCCAGCAGCTTGAGTGCGGGAGCGGGGGTGGATGAGCAGTTCTTC.

J is TRBJ2-3 and V is TRBV19; 7 positions match TRBD1. Germline V gene sequence: CDR1 LNHDA, CDR2 SQIVND (reference sequence). The CDR3 loop spans 12 amino acids. V trimming: 5 bases; J trimming: 7 bases; junction bases outside the gene matches: 3. This chain's CDR3 is CASSRDSNTQYF. For the CDR3, the DNA is TGTGCCAGTAGTCGGGACAGCAATACGCAGTATTTT.

This chain joins TRBV10-3 and TRBJ2-2, with 9 bases fitting TRBD2. The germline CDR1 and CDR2 sequences are ENHRY and SYGVKD. Trimming removed 10 bases from V and 5 bases from J; junction bases left unmatched: 14. The CDR3 has 16 amino acids. Here the CDR3 reads CASQPLGSGRTGELFF. The CDR3 DNA is TGTGCCAGCCAACCCTTGGGTAGCGGGAGAACCGGGGAGCTGTTTTTT.

The rearrangement uses TRBV6-1 and TRBJ2-1, with a tentative D call TRBD2 (6 bases). V lost 2 bases, J lost 4 bases, and 21 bases lay in between. This CDR3 comprises 18 residues. The germline CDR1 and CDR2 sequences are MNHNS and SASEGT. For the CDR3, the DNA is TGTGCCAGCAGTGAAATTCGTTTAGGCCTAGCGCTATACAATGAGCAGTTCTTC. Protein sequence: CASSEIRLGLALYNEQFF.

V gene TRBV11-2 combines with J gene TRBJ2-1; TRBD2 might be the D (6 bases). The V gene lost 5 bases and the J gene lost 9 bases, with 14 bases spanning the gap. Germline CDR1 and CDR2: SGHAT and FQNNGV. This CDR3 contains 13 residues. CDR3 loop: CASSRRQGGEQFF. As DNA, the CDR3 is TGTGCCAGCAGCCGAAGGCAGGGAGGTGAGCAGTTCTTC.

The chain carries TRBV6-4 and TRBJ2-3; possibly TRBD2 for D (5 bases). The CDR3 extends over 13 amino acids. V was clipped by 5 bases and J by 2 bases, with 8 bases between them. Germline V lookup: CDR1 MRHNA, CDR2 SNTAGT. The CDR3, as DNA: TGTGCCAGCAGTCGACTATCCACAGATACGCAGTATTTT. Amino acid sequence: CASSRLSTDTQYF.

This clone has a handful of counts. The chain is built from TRBV7-9 and TRBJ2-5; 10 positions agree with TRBD2. The CDR3 is made up of 18 amino acids. Germline CDR1 reads SEHNR; CDR2 reads FQNEAQ (reference sequence). V shed 3 bases and J 0 bases; nucleotides not matched to a gene: 10. The chain's CDR3 is CASSFLAGDIPYQETQYF. CDR3 DNA: TGTGCCAGCAGCTTTCTAGCGGGAGATATCCCGTACCAAGAGACCCAGTACTTC.

J is TRBJ1-1 and V is TRBV7-9; D is perhaps TRBD1 (6 bases). CDR1 is SEHNR and CDR2 is FQNEAQ in the germline V gene (reference sequence). The V end was cut by 5 bases, the J end by 0 bases, with 16 bases between. CDR3 length: 16 residues. This CDR3 reads CASSPRGGLMNTEAFF. The CDR3 DNA reads as TGTGCCAGCAGCCCAAGAGGGGGTTTGATGAACACTGAAGCTTTCTTT.